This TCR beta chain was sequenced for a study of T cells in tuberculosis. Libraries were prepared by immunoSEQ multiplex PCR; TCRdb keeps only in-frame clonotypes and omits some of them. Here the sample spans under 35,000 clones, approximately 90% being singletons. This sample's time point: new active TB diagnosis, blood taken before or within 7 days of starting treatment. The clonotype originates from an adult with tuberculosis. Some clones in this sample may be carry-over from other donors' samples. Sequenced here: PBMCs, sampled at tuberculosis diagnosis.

CDR3 sequence reads: CASSLYRFGNTEAFF. As DNA, the CDR3 is TGTGCCAGCAGTTTGTACAGGTTCGGGAACACTGAAGCTTTCTTT. This chain connects TRBV28 to TRBJ1-1; a weak D match, TRBD1 (5 bases). Germline assignment: CDR1 MDHEN and CDR2 SYDVKM. The CDR3 is made up of 15 amino acids. Trimming took 3 bases from V and 1 from J, leaving 12 bases between them.